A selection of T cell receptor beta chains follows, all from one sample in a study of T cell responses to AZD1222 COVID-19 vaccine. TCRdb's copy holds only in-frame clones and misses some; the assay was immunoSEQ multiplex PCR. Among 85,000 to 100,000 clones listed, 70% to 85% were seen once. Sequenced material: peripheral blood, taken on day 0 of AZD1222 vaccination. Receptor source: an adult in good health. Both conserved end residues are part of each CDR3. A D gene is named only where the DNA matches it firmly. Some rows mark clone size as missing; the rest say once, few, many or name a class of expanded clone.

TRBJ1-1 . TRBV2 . CASSDGWGSEAFF TGTGCCAGCAGCGACGGGTGGGGCAGTGAAGCTTTCTTT
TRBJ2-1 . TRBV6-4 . CASSESQNNEQFF TGTGCCAGCAGTGAGAGCCAAAACAATGAGCAGTTCTTC
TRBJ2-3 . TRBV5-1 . CASSFSTDTQYF TGCGCCAGCAGCTTCAGCACAGATACGCAGTATTTT
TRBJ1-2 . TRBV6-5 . CAARPGHAYGYTF TGTGCAGCCAGACCGGGACATGCTTATGGCTACACCTTC
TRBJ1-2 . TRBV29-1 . CSVGLSRGEGYTF TGCAGCGTCGGCCTGAGCAGGGGTGAAGGCTACACCTTC
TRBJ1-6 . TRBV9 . CASTGGVNSPLHF TGTGCCAGCACGGGGGGGGTAAATTCACCCCTCCACTTT
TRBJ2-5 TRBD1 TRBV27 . CASSSRTGTETQYF TGTGCCAGCAGTTCGAGGACAGGGACGGAGACCCAGTACTTC
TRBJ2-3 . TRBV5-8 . CASSLRYRRADTQYF TGTGCCAGCAGCTTAAGGTACAGGCGCGCAGATACGCAGTATTTT
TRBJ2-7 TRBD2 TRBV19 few CASSAGTSGKPYEQYF TGTGCCAGTAGCGCCGGGACTAGCGGGAAGCCCTACGAGCAGTACTTC
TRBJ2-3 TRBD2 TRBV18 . CASSHAGAGTDTQYF TGTGCCAGCTCACATGCGGGAGCGGGCACAGATACGCAGTATTTT
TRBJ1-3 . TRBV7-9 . CASSPKDSSGNTIYF TGTGCCAGCAGCCCGAAAGACAGCTCTGGAAACACCATATATTTT
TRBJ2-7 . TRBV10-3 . CAISVQGGTYEQYF TGTGCCATCAGTGTTCAGGGGGGGACCTACGAGCAGTACTTC
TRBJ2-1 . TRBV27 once CASRTGHRDWTQNEQFF TGTGCCAGCAGGACTGGTCACAGGGATTGGACACAGAATGAGCAGTTCTTC
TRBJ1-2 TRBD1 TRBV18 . CASSPRPGQPYGYTF TGTGCCAGCTCACCGAGACCGGGACAGCCGTATGGCTACACCTTC
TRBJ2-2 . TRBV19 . CASSAGLRTGELFF TGTGCCAGTAGTGCGGGACTCCGTACCGGGGAGCTGTTTTTT
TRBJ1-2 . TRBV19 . CASSTSDSSNYGYTF TGTGCCAGTAGTACCTCGGACAGTTCTAACTATGGCTACACCTTC
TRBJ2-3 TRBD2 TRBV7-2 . CASSLKTSGSPDTQYF TGTGCCAGCAGCTTAAAGACTAGCGGGAGCCCAGATACGCAGTATTTT
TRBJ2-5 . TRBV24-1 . CATSEKWQETQYF TGTGCCACCAGTGAAAAGTGGCAAGAGACCCAGTACTTC
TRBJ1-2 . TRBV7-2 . CASSPLTYGYTF TGTGCCAGCAGCCCCCTCACCTATGGCTACACCTTC
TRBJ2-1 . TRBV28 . CASSLSFASVQFF TGTGCCAGCAGTTTGAGTTTTGCTAGCGTTCAGTTCTTC
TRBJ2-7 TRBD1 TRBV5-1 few CASSRGTGGLYEQYF TGCGCCAGCAGCCGGGGGACAGGGGGCTTGTACGAGCAGTACTTC
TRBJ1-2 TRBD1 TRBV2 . CASTRTGGLGYGYTF TGTGCCAGCACTCGGACAGGGGGCCTCGGCTATGGCTACACCTTC
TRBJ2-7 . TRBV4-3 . CASSQGGDIAYEQYF TGCGCCAGCAGCCAGGGAGGGGACATAGCCTACGAGCAGTACTTC
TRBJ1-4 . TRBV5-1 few CASSLGDLMGEKLFF TGCGCCAGCAGCTTGGGGGATCTGATGGGTGAAAAACTGTTTTTT
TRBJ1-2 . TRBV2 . CASSAEGNYGYTF TGTGCCAGCAGTGCGGAGGGGAACTATGGCTACACCTTC
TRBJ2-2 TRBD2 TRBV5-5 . CASSLRMLAGGGELFF TGTGCCAGCAGCCTACGTATGCTAGCGGGAGGCGGGGAGCTGTTTTTT
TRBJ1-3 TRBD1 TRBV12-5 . CASGSTRFRTGRSGNTIYF TGTGCTAGTGGATCCACCCGATTCCGGACAGGCCGCTCTGGAAACACCATATATTTT
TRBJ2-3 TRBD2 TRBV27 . CASKLVWAGEGLDTQYF TGTGCCAGCAAACTGGTCTGGGCGGGAGAGGGGTTAGATACGCAGTATTTT
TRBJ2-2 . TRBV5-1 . CASSLPGTRDTGELFF TGCGCCAGCAGCCTGCCCGGGACCCGGGACACCGGGGAGCTGTTTTTT
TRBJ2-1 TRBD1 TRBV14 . CASSQDGLGQGRDEQFF TGTGCCAGCAGCCAAGATGGATTAGGACAGGGGCGGGATGAGCAGTTCTTC
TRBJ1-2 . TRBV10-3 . CAISELQTGSNYGYTF TGTGCCATCAGTGAGCTACAAACAGGGTCAAACTATGGCTACACCTTC
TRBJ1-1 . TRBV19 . CASSPREGAGAFF TGTGCCAGTAGCCCGAGGGAAGGGGCTGGGGCTTTCTTT
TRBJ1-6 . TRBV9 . CASSVGRQPVTLHF TGTGCCAGCAGCGTAGGTCGACAGCCCGTTACCCTCCACTTT
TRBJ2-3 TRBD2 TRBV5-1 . CASSRQGAGVTDTQYF TGCGCCAGCAGCCGCCAGGGAGCGGGAGTTACAGATACGCAGTATTTT
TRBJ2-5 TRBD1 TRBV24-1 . CATSDTRQGGETQYF TGTGCCACCAGTGATACCAGACAGGGTGGGGAGACCCAGTACTTC
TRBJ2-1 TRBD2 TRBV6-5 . CASTSGLAGVGEQFF TGTGCCAGCACTTCGGGACTAGCGGGAGTAGGTGAGCAGTTCTTC
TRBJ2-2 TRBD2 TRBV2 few CASSENGREFGELFF TGTGCCAGCAGTGAAAACGGGAGGGAGTTCGGGGAGCTGTTTTTT